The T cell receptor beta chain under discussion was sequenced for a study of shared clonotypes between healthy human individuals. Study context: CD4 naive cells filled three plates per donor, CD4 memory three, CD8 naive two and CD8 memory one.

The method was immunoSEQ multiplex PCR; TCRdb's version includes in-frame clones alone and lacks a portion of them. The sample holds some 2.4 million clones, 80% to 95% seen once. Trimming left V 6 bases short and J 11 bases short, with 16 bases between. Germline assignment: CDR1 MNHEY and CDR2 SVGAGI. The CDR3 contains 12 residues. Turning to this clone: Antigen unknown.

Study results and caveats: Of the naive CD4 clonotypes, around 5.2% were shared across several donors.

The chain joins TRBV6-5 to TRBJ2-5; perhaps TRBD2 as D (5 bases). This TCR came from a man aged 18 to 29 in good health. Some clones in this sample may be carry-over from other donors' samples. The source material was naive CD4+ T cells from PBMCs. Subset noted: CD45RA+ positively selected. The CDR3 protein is CASSPAFGEQYF. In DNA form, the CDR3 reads TGTGCCAGCAGCCCGGCTTTTGGGGAGCAGTACTTC.